The T cell receptor beta chain under discussion was sequenced for a study of cytomegalovirus exposure and HLA in healthy donors. Study summary: When roughly 420 donors were genotyped, 80% to 90% of them were found to fall in the Caucasian-associated ancestry cluster. Study-wide results and caveats: Earlier analysis yielded a pattern in which most TCR beta V segments were productive about 87% or about 30% of the time. The authors later linked a missense DCLRE1C variant to TCR beta V- and J-gene trimming.

All donors participated as healthy donors of bone marrow. Vbeta (60) and Jbeta (13) primers were used in the PCR. Sequencing used immunoSEQ multiplex PCR; TCRdb keeps in-frame clones, though not all of them. The listing contains some 200,000 clones. The CDR3 sequence is 15 residues long. Per germline, CDR1 SEHNR and CDR2 FQNEAQ (reference sequence). Between the trimmed V and J ends, which lost 4 bases and 7 bases, there was a span of 20 bases. Concerning this clone itself: The antigen remains unidentified.

What was sequenced was PBMCs. This clonotype was sampled from a boy between 10 and 17 years old in good health and CMV-seronegative. This rearrangement joins TRBV7-9 to TRBJ2-7; D remains unclear. CDR3 bases: TGTGCCAGCAGCTCTACCATCCCGGGTCTTCGGGAGCAGTACTTC. Residues: CASSSTIPGLREQYF.